This T cell receptor beta chain comes out of a study of CD8+ T cells in alopecia areata. Study findings and constraints: Normal scalp showed lower clonality than lesional scalp, especially alopecia totalis/universalis. In scalp and blood, many expanded lesional clones persisted during tofacitinib.

Treatment indicated: oral pan-JAK inhibitor, 5-10 mg twice daily. Sampling of alopecia areata patients yielded lesional scalp punch biopsies as well as peripheral blood. Reverse transcribed after extraction, RNA yielded cDNA as the sequencing template. Sequencing used immunoSEQ multiplex PCR; TCRdb keeps in-frame clones, though not all of them. In the table there are about 92,000 clones, 44% of which are singletons. This clone was observed a handful of times. No antigen is known for it. This specimen includes other DNA sequences encoding the same CDR3. Germline V CDR1 and CDR2: MNHEY, SMNVEV (reference sequence). The CDR3 runs to 12 residues. V lost 6 bases to trimming and J lost 0 bases, with 6 bases between them.

The V call is TRBV27, the J call TRBJ2-7; possible D gene TRBD1, 6 bases. The clonotype originates from a human donor with alopecia areata. Sequenced here: CD8+ T cells sorted from blood, sampled at week 24, from a patient treated with tofacitinib. CDR3 DNA: TGTGCCAGCAGGGACAGCTCCTACGAGCAGTACTTC. Translated: CASRDSSYEQYF.